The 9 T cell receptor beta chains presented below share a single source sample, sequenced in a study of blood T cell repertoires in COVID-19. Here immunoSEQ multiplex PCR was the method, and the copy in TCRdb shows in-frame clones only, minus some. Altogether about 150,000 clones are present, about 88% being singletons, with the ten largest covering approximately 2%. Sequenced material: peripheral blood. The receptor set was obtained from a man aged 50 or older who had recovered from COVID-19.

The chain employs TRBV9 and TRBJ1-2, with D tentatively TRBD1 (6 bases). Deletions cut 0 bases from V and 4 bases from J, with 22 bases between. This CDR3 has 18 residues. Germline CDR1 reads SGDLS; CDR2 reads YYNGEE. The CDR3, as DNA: TGTGCCAGCAGCGTAGGCCTAGACCAGGGAGGGGGATTCTATGGCTACACCTTC. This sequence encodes CASSVGLDQGGGFYGYTF.

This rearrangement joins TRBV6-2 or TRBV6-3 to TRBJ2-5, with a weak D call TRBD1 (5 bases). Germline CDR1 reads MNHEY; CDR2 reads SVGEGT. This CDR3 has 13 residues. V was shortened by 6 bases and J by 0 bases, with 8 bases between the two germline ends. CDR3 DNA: TGTGCCAGCAGCGGACACCACCAAGAGACCCAGTACTTC. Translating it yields CASSGHHQETQYF.

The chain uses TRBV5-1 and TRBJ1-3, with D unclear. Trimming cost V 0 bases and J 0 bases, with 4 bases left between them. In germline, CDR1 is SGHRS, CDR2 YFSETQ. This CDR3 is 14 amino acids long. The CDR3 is CASSLASSGNTIYF. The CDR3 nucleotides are TGCGCCAGCAGCTTGGCCAGCTCTGGAAACACCATATATTTT. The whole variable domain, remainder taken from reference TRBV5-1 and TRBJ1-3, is KAGVTQTPRYLIKTRGQQVTLSCSPISGHRSVSWYQQTPGQGLQFLFEYFSETQRNKGNFPGRFSGRQFSNSRSEMNVSTLELGDSALYLCASSLASSGNTIYFGEGSWLTVV.

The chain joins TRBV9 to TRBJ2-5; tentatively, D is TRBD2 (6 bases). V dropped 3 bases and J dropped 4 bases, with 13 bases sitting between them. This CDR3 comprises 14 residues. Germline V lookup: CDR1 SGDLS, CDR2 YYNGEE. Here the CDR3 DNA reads TGTGCCAGCAGCGGAGTCGGAGGGCGAGAGACCCAGTACTTC. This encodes CASSGVGGRETQYF. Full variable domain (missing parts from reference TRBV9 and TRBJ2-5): DSGVTQTPKHLITATGQRVTLRCSPRSGDLSVYWYQQSLDQGLQFLIQYYNGEERAKGNILERFSAQQFPDLHSELNLSSLELGDSALYFCASSGVGGRETQYFGPGTRLLVL.

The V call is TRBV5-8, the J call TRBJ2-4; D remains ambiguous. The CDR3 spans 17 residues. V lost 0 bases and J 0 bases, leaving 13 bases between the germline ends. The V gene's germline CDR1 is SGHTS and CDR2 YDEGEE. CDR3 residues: CASSLADQAAAKNIQYF. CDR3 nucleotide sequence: TGTGCCAGCAGCTTGGCCGACCAGGCTGCAGCCAAAAACATTCAGTACTTC.

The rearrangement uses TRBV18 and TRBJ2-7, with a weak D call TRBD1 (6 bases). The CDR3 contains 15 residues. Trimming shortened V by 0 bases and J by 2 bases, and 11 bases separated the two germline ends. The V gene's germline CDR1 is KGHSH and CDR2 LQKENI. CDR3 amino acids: CASSPPRGTPYEQYF. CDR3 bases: TGTGCCAGCTCACCACCCAGGGGTACTCCCTACGAGCAGTACTTC.

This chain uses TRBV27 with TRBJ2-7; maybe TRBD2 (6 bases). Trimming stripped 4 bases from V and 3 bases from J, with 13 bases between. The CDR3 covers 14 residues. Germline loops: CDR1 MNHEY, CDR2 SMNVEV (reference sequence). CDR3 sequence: CASSSGTAGYEQYF. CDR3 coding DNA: TGTGCCAGCAGTTCCGGGACTGCAGGCTACGAGCAGTACTTC.

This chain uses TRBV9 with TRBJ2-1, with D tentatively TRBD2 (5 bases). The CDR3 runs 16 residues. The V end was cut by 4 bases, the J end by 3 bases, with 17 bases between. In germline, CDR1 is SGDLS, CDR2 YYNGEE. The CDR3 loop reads CASSPRLRQNYNEQFF. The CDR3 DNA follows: TGTGCCAGCAGCCCTAGACTACGCCAGAACTACAATGAGCAGTTCTTC.

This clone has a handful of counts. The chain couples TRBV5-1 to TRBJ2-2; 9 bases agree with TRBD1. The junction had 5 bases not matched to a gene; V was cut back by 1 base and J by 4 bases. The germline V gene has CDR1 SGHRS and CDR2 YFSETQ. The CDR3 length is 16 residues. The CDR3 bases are TGCGCCAGCAGCTTGCTGCCGACAGGGGGCACCGGGGAGCTGTTTTTT. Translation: CASSLLPTGGTGELFF.